The 11 T cell receptor beta chains below were found in one sample sequenced in a study of blood T cell repertoires in COVID-19. Profiled with immunoSEQ multiplex PCR; TCRdb holds only in-frame clones, not every one. The table shows 220,000 or so clones, with 65% to 85% occurring only once. The specimen sequenced was PBMCs or T cells enriched from blood (not recorded which). The receptors shown here come from a woman between 35 and 50 years old who had recovered from COVID-19.

This clone was recorded once. The genes are TRBV2 and TRBJ2-3; maybe TRBD2 (6 bases). This CDR3 has 16 residues. Germline V gene data show CDR1 as SNHLY and CDR2 as FYNNEI. V gave up 5 bases and J gave up 3 bases, with 18 bases separating them. CDR3 DNA: TGTGCCAGCAGTTCTGACGGGCTAGGAGGGACAGATACGCAGTATTTT. Amino acids: CASSSDGLGGTDTQYF.

The chain employs TRBV9 and TRBJ2-2; TRBD2 aligns across 11 bases. CDR3 length equals 14 residues. Trimming removed 4 bases from V and 7 bases from J; junction bases left unmatched: 3. Germline-derived CDR1 and CDR2 are SGDLS and YYNGEE. The CDR3 nucleotides are TGTGCCAGCAGCCTGGGACTAGCGGACGGGGAGCTGTTTTTT. Translating it yields CASSLGLADGELFF.

In the case of this clone: A read error may be the cause here, since a much bigger clone is one base away. The CDR3 region has the DNA TGTGCCAGCGGGACAGGGGGCAATCAGCCCCAGCATTTT. Amino acids: CASGTGGNQPQHF. The chain uses TRBV3-1 (or the pseudogene TRBV3-2) and TRBJ1-5; TRBD1 aligns across 10 bases. This CDR3 spans 13 amino acids. V lost 8 bases to trimming and J lost 2 bases; unmatched junction nucleotides: 0. Germline V gene data show CDR1 as LGHDT and CDR2 as YNNKEL (reference sequence).

This chain links TRBV5-4 with TRBJ2-6; 7 bases are a match to TRBD1. The CDR3 length is 15 residues. Germline V gives CDR1 SGHNT, CDR2 YYREEE (reference sequence). V was clipped by 5 bases and J by 1 base; unmatched bases: 3. For the CDR3, the DNA is TGTGCCAGCAGGCAGACAGGGTCTGGGGCCAACGTCCTGACTTTC. Protein product: CASRQTGSGANVLTF.

The chain is built from TRBV7-6 and TRBJ2-7; D is possibly TRBD2 (5 bases). This CDR3 region has 15 residues. CDR1 SGHVS and CDR2 FNYEAQ come from the germline V gene. V lost 1 base and J lost 0, with 10 bases in between. The chain's CDR3 is CASSLGTYSSYEQYF. CDR3 bases: TGTGCCAGCAGCTTAGGGACTTACAGCTCCTACGAGCAGTACTTC. Supplemented by reference TRBV7-6 and TRBJ2-7, the full variable domain reads GAGVSQSPRYKVTKRGQDVALRCDPISGHVSLYWYRQALGQGPEFLTYFNYEAQQDKSGLPNDRFSAERPEGSISTLTIQRTEQRDSAMYRCASSLGTYSSYEQYFGPGTRLTVT.

CDR3 sequence: CASSSPDRGLSPGANVLTF. The CDR3 DNA sequence: TGTGCCAGCAGTTCCCCGGACAGGGGGCTTTCTCCTGGGGCCAACGTCCTGACTTTC. The rearrangement links TRBV28 to TRBJ2-6; 11 bases are shared with TRBD1. The CDR3 spans 19 residues. V trimming: 4 bases; J trimming: 2 bases; junction bases outside the gene matches: 10. Germline CDR1 is MDHEN and CDR2 is SYDVKM.

This chain links TRBV5-1 with TRBJ1-2; 7 bases fit TRBD1. This CDR3 has 13 amino acids. J gave up 3 bases and V 4 bases, and 3 bases lay outside the gene matches. Germline-derived CDR1 and CDR2 are SGHRS and YFSETQ. In nucleotides, the CDR3 is TGCGCCAGCAGCACCACAGGGGACTATGGCTACACCTTC. Translation: CASSTTGDYGYTF.

The chain combines TRBV2 with TRBJ1-6, with D perhaps matching TRBD1 (6 bases). The V and J ends lost 10 bases and 0 bases respectively, with 19 bases between them. Looked up from germline, CDR1 is SNHLY and CDR2 is FYNNEI. This CDR3 region has 17 residues. CDR3 sequence: CAIPRDTESSYNSPLHF. The CDR3, as DNA: TGTGCCATACCCCGGGACACGGAAAGCTCCTATAATTCACCCCTCCACTTT.

The gene calls are TRBV5-1 and TRBJ2-1, with 12 bases matching TRBD2. CDR1 is SGHRS, CDR2 YFSETQ, per germline. J gave up 6 bases and V 2 bases, and 12 bases lay outside the gene matches. This CDR3 spans 18 amino acids. The CDR3: CASSFLAGGPATSNEQFF. CDR3 coding DNA: TGCGCCAGCAGCTTCCTAGCGGGAGGGCCGGCTACATCCAATGAGCAGTTCTTC. The entire variable domain, with the rest obtained from reference TRBV5-1 and TRBJ2-1, is as follows: KAGVTQTPRYLIKTRGQQVTLSCSPISGHRSVSWYQQTPGQGLQFLFEYFSETQRNKGNFPGRFSGRQFSNSRSEMNVSTLELGDSALYLCASSFLAGGPATSNEQFFGPGTRLTVL.

This rearrangement joins TRBV10-2 to TRBJ2-5, with D possibly being TRBD2 (6 bases). The germline V and J ends were trimmed by 2 bases and 4 bases, with 8 bases remaining between them. The CDR3 loop spans 13 amino acids. The V gene's germline CDR1 is WSHSY and CDR2 SAAADI. The CDR3 DNA reads TGCGCCAGCAGTGAGGAAGCGGGAGAGACCCAGTACTTC. It encodes CASSEEAGETQYF.

With regard to this clone: Different DNA sequences within this sample yield the same CDR3. Here the CDR3 DNA reads TGTGCCAGCAGTTACAGCGGGGGATACAATGAGCAGTTCTTC. Its protein product is CASSYSGGYNEQFF. This sequence joins TRBV6-2 or TRBV6-3 and TRBJ2-1, with TRBD2 matching 8 bases. Germline assignment: CDR1 MNHEY and CDR2 SVGEGT. The CDR3 runs 14 residues. V lost 2 bases to trimming and J lost 4 bases; unmatched junction nucleotides: 1.